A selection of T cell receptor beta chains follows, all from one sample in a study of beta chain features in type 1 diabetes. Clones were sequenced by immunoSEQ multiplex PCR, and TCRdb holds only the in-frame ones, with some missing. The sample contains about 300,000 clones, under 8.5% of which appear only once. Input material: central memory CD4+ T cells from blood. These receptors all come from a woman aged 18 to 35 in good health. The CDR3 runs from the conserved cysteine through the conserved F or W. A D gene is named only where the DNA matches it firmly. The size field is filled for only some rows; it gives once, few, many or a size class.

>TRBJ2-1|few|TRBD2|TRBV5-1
CASSTKTSGGYNEQFF
TGCGCCAGCAGCACGAAGACTAGCGGGGGGTACAATGAGCAGTTCTTC
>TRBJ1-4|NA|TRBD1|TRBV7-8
CASSSPGQPNEKLFF
TGTGCCAGCAGCTCCCCGGGACAGCCTAATGAAAAACTGTTTTTT
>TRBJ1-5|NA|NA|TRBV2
CASSPGNQPQHF
TGTGCCAGCAGTCCAGGGAATCAGCCCCAGCATTTT
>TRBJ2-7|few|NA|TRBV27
CASSLLSNYEQYF
TGTGCCAGCAGTTTACTCAGTAACTACGAGCAGTACTTC
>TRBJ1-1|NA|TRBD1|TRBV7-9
CASRRGDSPSNTEAFF
TGTGCCAGCAGACGCGGGGACAGCCCCAGCAACACTGAAGCTTTCTTT
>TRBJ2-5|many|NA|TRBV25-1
CASSEKRPGETQYF
TGTGCCAGCAGTGAAAAAAGGCCCGGGGAGACCCAGTACTTC
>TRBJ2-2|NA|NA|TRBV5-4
CASSLAPGQNTGELFF
TGTGCCAGCAGCTTGGCCCCGGGACAAAACACCGGGGAGCTGTTTTTT
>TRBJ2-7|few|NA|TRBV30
CAWSVRKGPTYEQYF
TGTGCCTGGAGTGTACGTAAAGGGCCTACCTACGAGCAGTACTTC
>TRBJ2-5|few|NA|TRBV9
CASSAVGAWEETQYF
TGTGCCAGCAGCGCTGTCGGGGCCTGGGAAGAGACCCAGTACTTC
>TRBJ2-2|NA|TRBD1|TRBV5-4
CASSQGAEDTGELFF
TGTGCCAGCAGCCAGGGGGCGGAAGACACCGGGGAGCTGTTTTTT
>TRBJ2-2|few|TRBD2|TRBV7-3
CASSPAGGRGELFF
TGTGCCAGCAGCCCTGCGGGAGGGAGAGGGGAGCTGTTTTTT
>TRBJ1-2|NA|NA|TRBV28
CASSLTTVERGYTF
TGTGCCAGCAGTTTAACTACAGTAGAAAGAGGCTACACCTTC
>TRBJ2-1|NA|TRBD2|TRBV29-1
CSVTSGGFNEQFF
TGCAGCGTAACTAGCGGGGGCTTCAATGAGCAGTTCTTC
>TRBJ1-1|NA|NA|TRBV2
CASSVQEDTEAFF
TGTGCCAGCAGTGTACAGGAGGACACTGAAGCTTTCTTT
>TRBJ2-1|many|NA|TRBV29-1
CSVSSGDSSYNEQFF
TGCAGCGTTAGCTCTGGTGACAGCTCCTACAATGAGCAGTTCTTC
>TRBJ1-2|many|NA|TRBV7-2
CASSFRDRHNYGYTF
TGTGCCAGCAGCTTTCGGGACCGACATAACTATGGCTACACCTTC
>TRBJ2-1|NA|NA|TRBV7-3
CASSLNYVIGANEQFF
TGTGCCAGCAGCTTAAATTATGTAATCGGCGCCAATGAGCAGTTCTTC
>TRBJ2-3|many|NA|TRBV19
CASTPTRGTDTQYF
TGTGCCAGTACCCCGACGAGGGGGACAGATACGCAGTATTTT
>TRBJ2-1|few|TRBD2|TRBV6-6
CASRLAGGLYNEQFF
TGTGCCAGCAGACTAGCGGGGGGACTCTACAATGAGCAGTTCTTC
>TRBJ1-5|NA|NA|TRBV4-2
CASSQDRTGRWPQHF
TGTGCCAGCAGCCAAGACAGGACGGGAAGGTGGCCCCAGCATTTT
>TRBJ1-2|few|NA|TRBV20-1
CSASVGPSYTF
TGCAGTGCTAGTGTAGGACCGAGCTACACCTTC
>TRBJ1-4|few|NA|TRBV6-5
CASSFPGYEKLFF
TGTGCCAGCAGTTTTCCGGGGTACGAAAAACTGTTTTTT
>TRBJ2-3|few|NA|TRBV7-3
CASSLPTLPQYF
TGTGCCAGCAGCTTACCGACCCTTCCGCAGTATTTT
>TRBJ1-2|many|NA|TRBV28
CASSFRGGYTF
TGTGCCAGCAGTTTTAGGGGAGGCTACACCTTC
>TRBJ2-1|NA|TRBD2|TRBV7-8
CASSPSGGLYNEQFF
TGTGCCAGCAGCCCGAGCGGGGGGCTATACAATGAGCAGTTCTTC
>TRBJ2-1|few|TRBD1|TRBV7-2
CASSLREGQGREQFF
TGTGCCAGCAGCCTCCGGGAAGGACAGGGGCGTGAGCAGTTCTTC
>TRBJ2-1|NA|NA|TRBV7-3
CASSASSYNEQFF
TGTGCCAGCAGCGCGAGCTCCTACAATGAGCAGTTCTTC
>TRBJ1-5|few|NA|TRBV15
CATSRAQGSNQPQHF
TGTGCCACCAGCAGAGCGCAAGGGAGTAATCAGCCCCAGCATTTT
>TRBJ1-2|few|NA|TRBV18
CASSPQNLYRENYGYTF
TGTGCCAGCTCACCACAAAATCTTTACAGGGAAAACTATGGCTACACCTTC